The next 27 T cell receptor beta chains were all read from a single sample in a study of post-analysis software for immune sequencing data. Study findings and constraints: Controls showed lower frequencies than patients for a few TRBV segments, and TRBV5-6, TRBV5-1 and TRBV20-1 were among these.

Every TCR beta cDNA library bore unique molecular identifiers. TCRdb reprocessed the PCR reads with MiXCR, giving one entry per CDR3 protein. The sample has roughly 800,000 distinct CDR3 sequences; 53% are singletons. Their specific antigens are unknown. Material: blood. Receptors originate from a girl aged 10 to 17 with multiple sclerosis.

J is TRBJ1-2 and V is TRBV7-2; possibly TRBD1 for D (5 bases). The V and J ends lost 5 bases and 1 base respectively, with 11 bases between them. The CDR3 has 14 residues. Per germline, CDR1 SGHTA and CDR2 FQGNSA. CDR3 nucleotides: TGTGCCAGCAGCCGGGACGGGGATAACTATGGCTACACCTTC. Its translation: CASSRDGDNYGYTF.

V usage is TRBV20-1 and J usage is TRBJ2-3, with 7 bases matching TRBD1. CDR3 length: 13 residues. In germline, CDR1 is DFQATT, CDR2 SNEGSKA (reference sequence). V trimming: 8 bases; J trimming: 0 bases; junction bases outside the gene matches: 5. This CDR3 is CSLDRPSTDTQYF. In DNA form, the CDR3 reads TGCAGTCTGGACAGGCCTAGCACAGATACGCAGTATTTT.

This chain connects TRBV5-1 to TRBJ2-1; no clear D gene. Trimming removed 1 base at V and 0 bases at J, with 17 bases between. CDR1 and CDR2 (germline): SGHRS, YFSETQ. CDR3 length equals 18 residues. The CDR3 DNA reads as TGCGCCAGCAGCTTGTTAGGGCTACTCCTGAGCTCCTACAATGAGCAGTTCTTC. It codes for CASSLLGLLLSSYNEQFF.

The chain links TRBV15 to TRBJ2-6; 14 bases are shared with TRBD2. This CDR3 is 23 amino acids long. V trimming: 2 bases; J trimming: 2 bases; junction bases outside the gene matches: 17. Germline CDR1 is LNHNV and CDR2 is YYDKDF (reference sequence). The CDR3 nucleotides read TGTGCCACCAGCAGACCCGTTGAAGGGACTAGCGGGAGTATTGTGGCTGGGGCCAACGTCCTGACTTTC. Translated, it gives CATSRPVEGTSGSIVAGANVLTF.

This rearrangement joins TRBV3-1 to TRBJ2-4; perhaps TRBD2 as D (6 bases). The length of the CDR3 is 18 residues. Germline V gene sequence: CDR1 LGHDT, CDR2 YNNKEL (reference sequence). V dropped 0 bases and J dropped 0 bases, with 15 bases sitting between them. The chain's CDR3 is CASSQDSGRVIAKNIQYF. CDR3 bases: TGTGCCAGCAGCCAAGATAGCGGCAGGGTGATAGCCAAAAACATTCAGTACTTC.

The chain employs TRBV12-5 and TRBJ2-7; possible D gene TRBD1, 5 bases. Trimming shortened V by 0 bases and J by 4 bases, and 7 bases separated the two germline ends. CDR1 and CDR2 (germline): LGHNT, FRNRAP. The CDR3 is 13 amino acids. CDR3 sequence (DNA): TGTGCTAGTGGTTTGGTCGCAGGGTACGAGCAGTACTTC. Translated: CASGLVAGYEQYF.

This clonotype has a handful of counts. The chain uses TRBV29-1 and TRBJ2-6; 9 bases map to TRBD1. V lost 5 bases to trimming and J lost 0 bases; unmatched junction nucleotides: 8. The CDR3 totals 17 residues. Germline CDR1 and CDR2: SQVTM and ANQGSEA. CDR3 loop: CSVSDRGVFSGANVLTF. CDR3 coding DNA: TGCAGCGTTTCGGACAGGGGTGTCTTCTCTGGGGCCAACGTCCTGACTTTC.

The chain is built from TRBV6-2 or TRBV6-3 and TRBJ2-1, with D perhaps matching TRBD2 (5 bases). CDR1 and CDR2 (germline): MNHEY, SVGEGT. V was pared by 6 bases and J by 4 bases, with 16 bases between. This CDR3 is built from 15 residues. The DNA of the CDR3 is TGTGCCAGCAGAGAAACTAGAGGAGGATACAATGAGCAGTTCTTC. This sequence encodes CASRETRGGYNEQFF.

This chain connects TRBV24-1 to TRBJ2-1; the match to TRBD2 covers 12 bases. The CDR3 contains 17 residues. V lost 2 bases and J lost 10; bases outside the gene matches: 11. From germline, CDR1 is KGHDR and CDR2 SFDVKD. CDR3 sequence: CATSDSKTSGSAGEQFF. In DNA, the CDR3 is TGTGCCACCAGTGATTCTAAGACTAGCGGGAGTGCAGGGGAGCAGTTCTTC.

The table lists this clonotype with a few counts. The rearrangement uses TRBV20-1 and TRBJ1-1; no clear D. Germline V gives CDR1 DFQATT, CDR2 SNEGSKA (reference sequence). CDR3 length: 12 residues. Trimming pared 5 bases from V and 8 bases from J, leaving 15 bases between. CDR3 DNA sequence: TGCAGTGCTTCCGTCCCCCATCAAGAAGCTTTCTTT. Translated: CSASVPHQEAFF.

This clonotype was detected a few times. The gene calls are TRBV29-1 and TRBJ2-5; D ambiguous. The germline CDR1 and CDR2 sequences are SQVTM and ANQGSEA. Trimming cost V 4 bases and J 1 base, with 10 bases left between them. This CDR3 region has 13 residues. For the CDR3, the DNA is TGCAGCGTTGGTGTGGGTGGCCAAGAGACCCAGTACTTC. This encodes CSVGVGGQETQYF.

The sample holds a few counts of this clonotype. V gene TRBV5-1 combines with J gene TRBJ2-7, with 7 nucleotides matching TRBD2. V lost 3 bases and J lost 7; bases outside the gene matches: 7. The CDR3 is 13 residues long. The germline V gene has CDR1 SGHRS and CDR2 YFSETQ. CDR3 sequence: CASSSSGGGEQYF. CDR3 nucleotide sequence: TGCGCCAGCAGCTCCTCGGGAGGCGGGGAGCAGTACTTC.

This clonotype was detected a few times. The rearrangement uses TRBV6-5 and TRBJ2-7, with 11 bases aligning to TRBD2. The CDR3 loop spans 15 amino acids. With 6 bases clipped from V and 2 bases from J, the junction kept 6 bases outside the gene matches. The germline gives CDR1 MNHEY, CDR2 SVGAGI. The CDR3 sequence is CASRRGTSGTYEQYF. CDR3 bases: TGTGCCAGCAGGCGAGGGACTAGCGGAACCTACGAGCAGTACTTC.

With respect to this clonotype: Its ends do not fully match the called genes, so a read error is possible. The chain links TRBV7-3 to TRBJ2-1; D is ambiguous. In germline, CDR1 is SGHTA, CDR2 FQGTGA. The CDR3 is 15 amino acids. The CDR3 spells CASNLTVGRYNEQFF. CDR3 DNA: TGTGCCAGCAACTTAACGGTGGGTCGGTACAATGAGCAGTTCTTC.

The chain employs TRBV6-5 and TRBJ1-6, with D possibly being TRBD1 (5 bases). Trimming pared 7 bases from V and 11 bases from J, leaving 15 bases between. The CDR3 is 13 amino acids. CDR1 is MNHEY and CDR2 is SVGAGI in the germline V gene. The CDR3 DNA reads TGTGCCAGCAAGAGGGGCAGGGTGACACCCCTCCACTTT. Residues: CASKRGRVTPLHF.

This chain uses TRBV20-1 with TRBJ2-4; D may be TRBD1 or TRBD2 (5 bases each). Per the germline V gene, CDR1 is DFQATT and CDR2 is SNEGSKA (reference sequence). V was clipped by 0 bases and J by 2 bases, with 14 bases between them. CDR3 length equals 16 residues. The CDR3: CSARDHVGGTKNIQYF. Here the CDR3 DNA reads TGCAGTGCTAGAGATCATGTTGGGGGTACCAAAAACATTCAGTACTTC.

The chain recombines TRBV6-5 with TRBJ2-1; TRBD1 matches 7 bases. The CDR3 sequence is 14 residues long. V shed 4 bases and J 6 bases; nucleotides not matched to a gene: 6. Germline CDR1 is MNHEY and CDR2 is SVGAGI. CDR3 in DNA: TGTGCCAGCAGTTTCACCGACAGGGTCAATGAGCAGTTCTTC. It translates to CASSFTDRVNEQFF.

V is TRBV6-5 and J is TRBJ2-7, with 13 bases lining up with TRBD2. The J call may be mistaken, given a closer DNA end match to TRBJ2-5. The germline V gene has CDR1 MNHEY and CDR2 SVGAGI. This CDR3 comprises 21 residues. The CDR3 bases are TGTGCCAGCAGTTACTCGATGGTGGTGGGACTAGCGGGATCCTTGAAAGAGACCCAGTACTTC. Amino acids: CASSYSMVVGLAGSLKETQYF.

As for this clonotype: Mismatch with germline at one junction end may stem from a read error. The CDR3 loop reads CSVREAQSYEQYF. The CDR3 region has the DNA TGCAGTGTTAGAGAAGCACAGTCCTACGAGCAGTACTTC. The chain employs TRBV20-1 and TRBJ2-7, with unresolved D. This CDR3 is built from 13 residues. Germline lookup yields CDR1 DFQATT and CDR2 SNEGSKA (reference sequence).

This chain connects TRBV10-3 to TRBJ2-7; TRBD1 agrees at 8 bases. The CDR3 runs 14 residues. V lost 4 bases, J lost 7 bases, and 9 bases stayed unmatched. Germline values: CDR1 ENHRY, CDR2 SYGVKD. The CDR3 nucleotides are TGTGCCATCAGTGTCGGGACAGGACCTCGGGAGCAGTACTTC. Its translation is CAISVGTGPREQYF.

V is TRBV6-6 and J is TRBJ1-2, with D perhaps matching TRBD1 (6 bases). V dropped 8 bases and J dropped 6 bases, with 16 bases sitting between them. The CDR3 totals 13 residues. Germline V gene lookup returns CDR1 MNHNY and CDR2 SVGAGI (reference sequence). CDR3 loop: CASLTLQGHGYTF. The DNA for the CDR3 is TGTGCCAGCTTGACTTTACAGGGCCATGGCTACACCTTC.

The genes are TRBV29-1 and TRBJ1-2; D not certain. Germline V CDR1 and CDR2: SQVTM, ANQGSEA. V lost 0 bases, J lost 6 bases, and 8 bases lay in between. The CDR3 runs 12 residues. CDR3 nucleotide sequence: TGCAGCGTTGAAGATTCAGGAGATGGCTACACCTTC. This translates into CSVEDSGDGYTF.

The CDR3: CASSFSGLASGDEQYF. The CDR3, as DNA: TGCGCCAGCAGCTTCTCCGGACTAGCGTCCGGGGACGAGCAGTACTTC. The chain has TRBV5-1 and TRBJ2-4; 9 bases map to TRBD2. The end of the DNA aligns better with TRBJ2-7, so the J call may be wrong. The CDR3 is 16 amino acids. From germline, CDR1 is SGHRS and CDR2 YFSETQ.

The V gene is TRBV3-1, the J gene TRBJ2-6; 8 nucleotides line up with TRBD2. Germline trimming cut 4 bases from V and 0 bases from J; bases unmatched to any gene: 11. Germline assignment: CDR1 LGHDT and CDR2 YNNKEL (reference sequence). The CDR3 covers 19 residues. The DNA of the CDR3 is TGTGCCAGCAGCCGCGGGGGCGGGAGGACAAACTCTGGGGCCAACGTCCTGACTTTC. Translated: CASSRGGGRTNSGANVLTF.

Notes on this clonotype: This may arise from a read error, as a much more abundant clone is one base away. V usage is TRBV20-1 and J usage is TRBJ2-1, with D perhaps TRBD2 (5 bases). Trimming shortened V by 6 bases and J by 5 bases, and 11 bases separated the two germline ends. Germline V gene data show CDR1 as DFQATT and CDR2 as SNEGSKA (reference sequence). This CDR3 is built from 12 residues. The CDR3 loop is CSACLADNEQFF. CDR3 nucleotides: TGCAGTGCCTGTCTAGCAGACAATGAGCAGTTCTTC.

J is TRBJ1-2 and V is TRBV20-1, with 12 bases matching TRBD1. Germline V gene data show CDR1 as DFQATT and CDR2 as SNEGSKA (reference sequence). This CDR3 region has 15 residues. Germline trimming cut 3 bases from V and 7 bases from J; bases unmatched to any gene: 9. The CDR3 coding sequence is TGCAGTGCTAGGGCCGGGGGACAGGGGGCTGGTGGCTACACCTTC. This encodes CSARAGGQGAGGYTF.

The rearrangement links TRBV25-1 to TRBJ1-1; weak D call: TRBD1 (6 bases). Per the germline V gene, CDR1 is MGHDK and CDR2 is SYGVNS. CDR3 length: 14 residues. Trimming shortened V by 3 bases and J by 1 base, and 9 bases separated the two germline ends. The CDR3 protein is CASSELTGNTEAFF. The CDR3 coding sequence is TGTGCCAGCAGTGAGTTGACAGGGAACACTGAAGCTTTCTTT. Drawing the rest from reference TRBV25-1 and TRBJ1-1, the complete variable domain is EADIYQTPRYLVIGTGKKITLECSQTMGHDKMYWYQQDPGMELHLIHYSYGVNSTEKGDLSSESTVSRIRTEHFPLTLESARPSHTSQYLCASSELTGNTEAFFGQGTRLTVV.